This T cell receptor beta chain was retrieved from a study of blood T cell repertoires in COVID-19. Study details: T cells, B-cell-depleted T cells, or PBMCs provided the cDNA or gDNA that served as material.

The CDR3 is 16 residues long. The V and J ends lost 6 bases and 0 bases, in that order; junction bases with no gene match: 5. In germline, CDR1 is MNHNY, CDR2 SVGAGI (reference sequence). Authors' analysis steps: Reference gene primer amplification yielded estimated nucleated cell counts. Assay used: immunoSEQ multiplex PCR; TCRdb lists only in-frame clones, some missing. V and J calls and clone size are those listed in that table; D and trimming were worked out from the DNA. The data show roughly 14,000 clones, with 85% to 90% seen just once and approximately 16% held by the top ten. Sequenced sample: peripheral blood. This receptor was identified in a man over 45 with active COVID-19. This chain uses TRBV6-6 with TRBJ2-7; 13 bases agree with TRBD2. CDR3 protein: CASRTGTSGVSYEQYF. The CDR3 DNA reads as TGTGCCAGCAGAACCGGGACTAGCGGGGTCTCCTACGAGCAGTACTTC.